This T cell receptor beta chain came from a study of OX40 agonist ivuxolimab in advanced cancers. This clone came up a few times. The repertoire was sequenced with immunoSEQ multiplex PCR; TCRdb's copy has only in-frame clones and lacks some. The data contain roughly 34,000 clones, about 80% of them seen just once; the ten biggest clones take up roughly a quarter. There are 15 residues in the CDR3. Germline V gene lookup returns CDR1 LNHDA and CDR2 SQIVND (reference sequence). V was clipped by 3 bases and J by 2 bases; unmatched bases: 4. The material sequenced was CD4+ or CD8+ T cells sorted from blood, taken in a trial of the OX40 agonist ivuxolimab. The chain has TRBV19 and TRBJ2-3, with 8 bases that match TRBD2. This clonotype was obtained from an adult with an advanced solid tumor such as melanoma, head and neck, liver or kidney cancer. The CDR3 protein is CASSMGGGITDTQYF. The CDR3 nucleotides read TGTGCCAGTAGTATGGGCGGGGGGATCACAGATACGCAGTATTTT.